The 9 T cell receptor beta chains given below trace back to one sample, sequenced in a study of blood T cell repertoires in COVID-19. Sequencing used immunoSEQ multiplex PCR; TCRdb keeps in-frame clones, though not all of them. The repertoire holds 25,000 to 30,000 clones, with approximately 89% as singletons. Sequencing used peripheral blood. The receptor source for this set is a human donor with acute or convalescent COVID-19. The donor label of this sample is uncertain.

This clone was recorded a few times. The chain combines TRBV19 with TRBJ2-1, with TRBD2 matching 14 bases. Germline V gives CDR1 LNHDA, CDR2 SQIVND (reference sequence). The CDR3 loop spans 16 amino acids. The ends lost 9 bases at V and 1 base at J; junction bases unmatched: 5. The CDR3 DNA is TGTGCCAGCCGAGGGACTAGCGGGGGTTCCTACAATGAGCAGTTCTTC. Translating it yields CASRGTSGGSYNEQFF.

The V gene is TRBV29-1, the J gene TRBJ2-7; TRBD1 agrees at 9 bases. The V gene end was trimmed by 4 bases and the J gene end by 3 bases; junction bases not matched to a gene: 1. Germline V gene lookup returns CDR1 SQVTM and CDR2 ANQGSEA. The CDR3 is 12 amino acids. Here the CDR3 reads CSVGTGVYEQYF. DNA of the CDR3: TGCAGCGTTGGGACAGGGGTCTACGAGCAGTACTTC.

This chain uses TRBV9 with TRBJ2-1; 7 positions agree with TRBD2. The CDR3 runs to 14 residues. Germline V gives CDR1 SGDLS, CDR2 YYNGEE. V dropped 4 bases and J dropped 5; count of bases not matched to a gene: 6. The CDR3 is CASSRSGSNNEQFF. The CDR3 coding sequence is TGTGCCAGCAGCCGTAGCGGGTCGAACAATGAGCAGTTCTTC.

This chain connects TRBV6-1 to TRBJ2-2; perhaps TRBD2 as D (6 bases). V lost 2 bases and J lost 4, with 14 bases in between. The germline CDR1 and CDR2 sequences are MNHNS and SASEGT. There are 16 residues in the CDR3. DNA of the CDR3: TGTGCCAGCAGTGAACCAGGGAGGAAACCCACCGGGGAGCTGTTTTTT. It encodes CASSEPGRKPTGELFF.

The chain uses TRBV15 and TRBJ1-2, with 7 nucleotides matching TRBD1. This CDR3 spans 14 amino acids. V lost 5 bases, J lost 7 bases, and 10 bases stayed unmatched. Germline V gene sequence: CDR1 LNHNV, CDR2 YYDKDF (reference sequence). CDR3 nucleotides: TGTGCCACCAGCCGAATAACAGGGGCTCGTGGCTACACCTTC. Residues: CATSRITGARGYTF.

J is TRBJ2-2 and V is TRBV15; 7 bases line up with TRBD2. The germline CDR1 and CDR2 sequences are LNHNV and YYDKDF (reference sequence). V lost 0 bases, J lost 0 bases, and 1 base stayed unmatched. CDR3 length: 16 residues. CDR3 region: CATSRELAPNTGELFF. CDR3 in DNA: TGTGCCACCAGCAGAGAACTAGCGCCGAACACCGGGGAGCTGTTTTTT.

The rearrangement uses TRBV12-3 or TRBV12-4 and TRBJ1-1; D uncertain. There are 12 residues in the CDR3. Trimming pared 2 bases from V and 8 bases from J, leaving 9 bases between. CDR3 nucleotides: TGTGCCAGCAGTTTATTCGGAGGAGAAGCTTTCTTT. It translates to CASSLFGGEAFF.

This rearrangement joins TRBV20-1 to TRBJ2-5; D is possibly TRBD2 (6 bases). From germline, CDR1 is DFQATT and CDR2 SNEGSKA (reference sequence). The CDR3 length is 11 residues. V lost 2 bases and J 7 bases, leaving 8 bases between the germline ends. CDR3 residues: CSARQAGTQYF. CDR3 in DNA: TGCAGTGCTAGACAAGCGGGGACCCAGTACTTC.

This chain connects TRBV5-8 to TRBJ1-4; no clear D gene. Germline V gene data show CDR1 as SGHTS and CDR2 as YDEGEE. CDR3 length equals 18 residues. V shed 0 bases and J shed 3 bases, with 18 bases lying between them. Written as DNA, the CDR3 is TGTGCCAGCAGCTTGGGTCAGGCTACCCGCAACTCTAATGAAAAACTGTTTTTT. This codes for CASSLGQATRNSNEKLFF.